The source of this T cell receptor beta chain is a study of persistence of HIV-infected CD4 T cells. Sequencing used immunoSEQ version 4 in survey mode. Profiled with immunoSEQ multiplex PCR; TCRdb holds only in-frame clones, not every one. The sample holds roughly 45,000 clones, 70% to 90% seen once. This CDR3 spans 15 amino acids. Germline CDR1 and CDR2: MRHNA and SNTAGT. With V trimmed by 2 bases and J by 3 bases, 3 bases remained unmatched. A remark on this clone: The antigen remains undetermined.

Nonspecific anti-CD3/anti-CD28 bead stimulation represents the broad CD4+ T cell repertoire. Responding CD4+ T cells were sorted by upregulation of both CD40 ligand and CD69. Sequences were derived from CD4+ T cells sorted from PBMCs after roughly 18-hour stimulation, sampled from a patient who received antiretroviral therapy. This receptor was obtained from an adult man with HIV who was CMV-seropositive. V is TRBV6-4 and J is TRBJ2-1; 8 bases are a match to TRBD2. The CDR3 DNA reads TGTGCCAGCAGTGACGAGAGCGGGGGCTACAATGAGCAGTTCTTC. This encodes CASSDESGGYNEQFF.